Each of the 23 T cell receptor beta chains below was sequenced from the same sample in a study of blood T cell repertoires in COVID-19. Clones were read by immunoSEQ multiplex PCR, and TCRdb kept only the in-frame ones, dropping some. The profile shows approximately 220,000 clones, around 83% of them singletons. The sequenced sample was PBMCs or T cells enriched from blood (not recorded which). These TCRs come from a woman aged 35 to 49 who had recovered from COVID-19.

This clone appeared a few times. Other DNA sequences from this sample encode an identical CDR3 as well. The chain employs TRBV19 and TRBJ2-2, with TRBD1 matching over 8 bases. Looked up from germline, CDR1 is LNHDA and CDR2 is SQIVND (reference sequence). J was trimmed by 4 bases and V by 4 bases; bases with no gene match: 8. CDR3 length: 16 residues. The CDR3 loop reads CASSRGQGAGTGELFF. CDR3 in DNA: TGTGCCAGTAGTAGAGGCCAGGGGGCTGGCACCGGGGAGCTGTTTTTT. The full variable domain, in which reference TRBV19 and TRBJ2-2 provide the parts outside the CDR3, is DGGITQSPKYLFRKEGQNVTLSCEQNLNHDAMYWYRQDPGQGLRLIYYSQIVNDFQKGDIAEGYSVSREKKESFPLTVTSAQKNPTAFYLCASSRGQGAGTGELFFGEGSRLTVL.

This clone was detected only once. The chain couples TRBV4-1 to TRBJ2-7; 9 positions agree with TRBD2. V trimming: 4 bases; J trimming: 6 bases; junction bases outside the gene matches: 10. The CDR3 runs 15 residues. The V gene's germline CDR1 is MGHRA and CDR2 YSYEKL. In DNA, the CDR3 is TGCGCCAGCAGCCGGTACGGGACTAGCAGAGGCGAGCAGTACTTC. It specifies CASSRYGTSRGEQYF.

This chain connects TRBV19 to TRBJ1-2; 8 bases agree with TRBD1. J gave up 4 bases and V 0 bases, and 4 bases lay outside the gene matches. Germline values: CDR1 LNHDA, CDR2 SQIVND (reference sequence). The CDR3 totals 15 residues. CDR3: CASSIDAGGSYGYTF. CDR3 nucleotide sequence: TGTGCCAGTAGTATAGATGCAGGGGGCTCCTATGGCTACACCTTC.

The rearrangement joins TRBV7-9 to TRBJ2-3, with TRBD2 matching 8 bases. Unmatched junction bases numbered 2, after V lost 1 base and J lost 2 bases. Per the germline V gene, CDR1 is SEHNR and CDR2 is FQNEAQ (reference sequence). This CDR3 is 15 amino acids long. The CDR3 is CASSLGLATTDTQYF. The DNA of the CDR3 is TGTGCCAGCAGCTTAGGACTAGCGACCACAGATACGCAGTATTTT.

The CDR3 reads CASSYPQGTLGNEQFF. The CDR3, as DNA: TGTGCCAGCAGTTACCCACAGGGGACATTGGGGAATGAGCAGTTCTTC. The genes are TRBV28 and TRBJ2-1; 7 nucleotides align to TRBD1. Trimming took 4 bases from V and 7 from J; bases not matched to a gene: 13. In germline, CDR1 is MDHEN, CDR2 SYDVKM. The CDR3 is 16 residues long.

The chain has TRBV10-3 and TRBJ1-1, with TRBD1 matching over 7 bases. Germline CDR1 ENHRY, CDR2 SYGVKD. The CDR3 contains 14 residues. With V trimmed by 6 bases and J by 1 base, 5 bases remained unmatched. This CDR3 reads CAISAGTANTEAFF. CDR3 in DNA: TGTGCCATCAGCGCCGGGACAGCGAACACTGAAGCTTTCTTT.

V gene TRBV28 combines with J gene TRBJ2-5; D call uncertain. The CDR3 runs 12 residues. V was trimmed by 6 bases and J by 4 bases, leaving 9 bases between them. Germline lookup yields CDR1 MDHEN and CDR2 SYDVKM. The CDR3 region has the DNA TGTGCCAGCAGAGGAGACGGAGAGACCCAGTACTTC. Encoded protein: CASRGDGETQYF.

This rearrangement joins TRBV5-1 to TRBJ2-5; no clear D. Deletions cut 0 bases from V and 5 bases from J, with 5 bases between. The CDR3 contains 12 residues. Germline V gives CDR1 SGHRS, CDR2 YFSETQ. CDR3 sequence (DNA): TGCGCCAGCAGCTTGGGGAGCGAGACCCAGTACTTC. Its translation is CASSLGSETQYF.

This chain uses TRBV25-1 with TRBJ1-3, with D unresolved. V was pared by 5 bases and J by 0 bases, with 17 bases between. The CDR3 contains 17 residues. Germline V gives CDR1 MGHDK, CDR2 SYGVNS. DNA for the CDR3: TGTGCCAGCAGTCACGGGTTTTCCTCTTACTCTGGAAACACCATATATTTT. Protein: CASSHGFSSYSGNTIYF.

This clone appeared once. The chain carries TRBV24-1 and TRBJ2-7; TRBD1 aligns across 11 bases. J lost 2 bases, V lost 0 bases, and 5 bases had no gene match. The CDR3 is 17 residues long. From germline, CDR1 is KGHDR and CDR2 SFDVKD. The CDR3 protein is CATSDLGTGGGTYEQYV. DNA of the CDR3: TGTGCCACCAGTGATTTGGGGACAGGGGGAGGGACCTACGAGCAGTACGTC.

The chain links TRBV30 to TRBJ1-1; 7 bases fit TRBD1. The germline V gene has CDR1 GTSNPN and CDR2 SVGIG (reference sequence). V shed 0 bases and J 8 bases; nucleotides not matched to a gene: 9. This CDR3 is 14 amino acids long. The CDR3 coding sequence is TGTGCCTGGAGTGTATTCCGGGACAGTCAAGAAGCTTTCTTT. It encodes CAWSVFRDSQEAFF.

A few counts support this clone. The rearrangement uses TRBV5-1 and TRBJ1-4; tentative D call: TRBD1 (6 bases). Germline assignment: CDR1 SGHRS and CDR2 YFSETQ. Trimming left V 4 bases short and J 2 bases short, with 15 bases between. The CDR3 is made up of 16 amino acids. The CDR3 spells CASSLGPQGTNEKLFF. DNA of the CDR3: TGCGCCAGCAGCCTGGGGCCGCAGGGGACTAATGAAAAACTGTTTTTT.

The rearrangement joins TRBV19 to TRBJ1-5; D is perhaps TRBD1 (6 bases). V gave up 0 bases and J gave up 5 bases, with 14 bases separating them. The germline V gene encodes CDR1 LNHDA and CDR2 SQIVND (reference sequence). The CDR3 is 16 amino acids. The CDR3 coding sequence is TGTGCCAGTAGTATAGATCTATCCAGGGGAGATCAGCCCCAGCATTTT. Amino acid sequence: CASSIDLSRGDQPQHF. Full variable domain (remainder filled in from reference TRBV19 and TRBJ1-5): DGGITQSPKYLFRKEGQNVTLSCEQNLNHDAMYWYRQDPGQGLRLIYYSQIVNDFQKGDIAEGYSVSREKKESFPLTVTSAQKNPTAFYLCASSIDLSRGDQPQHFGDGTRLSIL.

This rearrangement joins TRBV5-1 to TRBJ2-2; D perhaps matches TRBD1 (5 bases). The CDR3 runs to 16 residues. Germline V gene data show CDR1 as SGHRS and CDR2 as YFSETQ. V was pared by 0 bases and J by 6 bases, with 15 bases between. Written as DNA, the CDR3 is TGCGCCAGCAGCTTGGAAGGGGCTCATCGGGCCGGGGAGCTGTTTTTT. It yields the protein CASSLEGAHRAGELFF.

The CDR3 spells CATRLAGADTQYF. The CDR3 DNA is TGTGCCACCAGACTAGCGGGAGCAGATACGCAGTATTTT. The chain carries TRBV27 and TRBJ2-3, with 12 bases identical to TRBD2. CDR1 is MNHEY and CDR2 is SMNVEV in the germline V gene (reference sequence). Germline trimming cut 10 bases from V and 4 bases from J; bases unmatched to any gene: 3. This CDR3 has 13 residues.

The chain employs TRBV27 and TRBJ2-7; 14 bases are shared with TRBD2. CDR3 length: 16 amino acids. V was pared by 2 bases and J by 5 bases, with 5 bases of the junction left unmatched. CDR1 and CDR2 (germline): MNHEY, SMNVEV (reference sequence). The CDR3 DNA reads as TGTGCCAGCAGTTTAGGGACTAGCGGGAGAGCTCACGAGCAGTACTTC. This encodes CASSLGTSGRAHEQYF.

The chain employs TRBV19 and TRBJ2-5, with no clear D. CDR1 and CDR2 from the germline V gene are LNHDA and SQIVND (reference sequence). This CDR3 has 11 residues. Trimming took 5 bases from V and 7 from J, leaving 8 bases between them. The chain's CDR3 is CASSQAGTQYF. CDR3 bases: TGTGCCAGTAGTCAAGCAGGGACCCAGTACTTC.

The V call is TRBV19, the J call TRBJ1-3, with D possibly being TRBD1 (5 bases). V dropped 5 bases and J dropped 0 bases, with 11 bases sitting between them. CDR3 length: 15 residues. Looked up from germline, CDR1 is LNHDA and CDR2 is SQIVND (reference sequence). CDR3 protein: CASSQQASSGNTIYF. The CDR3 bases are TGTGCCAGTAGTCAACAGGCCAGCTCTGGAAACACCATATATTTT. The full variable domain, in which reference TRBV19 and TRBJ1-3 provide the parts outside the CDR3, is DGGITQSPKYLFRKEGQNVTLSCEQNLNHDAMYWYRQDPGQGLRLIYYSQIVNDFQKGDIAEGYSVSREKKESFPLTVTSAQKNPTAFYLCASSQQASSGNTIYFGEGSWLTVV.

The gene calls are TRBV5-4 and TRBJ2-7; perhaps TRBD1 as D (6 bases). The CDR3 covers 12 residues. The germline gives CDR1 SGHNT, CDR2 YYREEE (reference sequence). The V and J ends lost 5 bases and 3 bases respectively, with 9 bases between them. The CDR3: CASSNRDYEQYF. DNA for the CDR3: TGTGCCAGCAGTAACAGGGACTACGAGCAGTACTTC.

The chain recombines TRBV19 with TRBJ2-1, with 11 positions matching TRBD2. Germline lookup yields CDR1 LNHDA and CDR2 SQIVND (reference sequence). With V trimmed by 2 bases and J by 10 bases, 1 base remained unmatched. The CDR3 sequence is 13 residues long. This CDR3 reads CASSIRTSGEQFF. Here the CDR3 DNA reads TGTGCCAGTAGTATAAGGACTAGCGGGGAGCAGTTCTTC.

The chain is built from TRBV7-9 and TRBJ2-5; no clear D gene. The CDR3 has 13 amino acids. V lost 4 bases to trimming and J lost 2 bases, with 8 bases between them. The germline CDR1 and CDR2 sequences are SEHNR and FQNEAQ (reference sequence). The CDR3 here is CASSSARQETQYF. DNA of the CDR3: TGTGCCAGCAGCTCAGCGCGTCAAGAGACCCAGTACTTC.

The CDR3 reads CASGGRGLNEKLFF. Here the CDR3 DNA reads TGTGCCAGCGGAGGGAGGGGCCTTAATGAAAAACTGTTTTTT. The V gene is TRBV7-6, the J gene TRBJ1-4; TRBD1 is a possible D gene (5 bases). The CDR3 totals 14 residues. The V and J ends lost 8 bases and 4 bases respectively, with 14 bases between them. CDR1 is SGHVS, CDR2 FNYEAQ, per germline.

CDR3: CASSQVGSRTEAFF. In DNA form, the CDR3 reads TGTGCCAGCAGCCAAGTTGGGAGCAGGACTGAAGCTTTCTTT. The chain has TRBV3-1 (or the pseudogene TRBV3-2) and TRBJ1-1; D call uncertain. The CDR3 has 14 residues. The germline CDR1 and CDR2 sequences are LGHDT and YNNKEL (reference sequence). V lost 1 base, J lost 5 bases, and 11 bases lay in between.